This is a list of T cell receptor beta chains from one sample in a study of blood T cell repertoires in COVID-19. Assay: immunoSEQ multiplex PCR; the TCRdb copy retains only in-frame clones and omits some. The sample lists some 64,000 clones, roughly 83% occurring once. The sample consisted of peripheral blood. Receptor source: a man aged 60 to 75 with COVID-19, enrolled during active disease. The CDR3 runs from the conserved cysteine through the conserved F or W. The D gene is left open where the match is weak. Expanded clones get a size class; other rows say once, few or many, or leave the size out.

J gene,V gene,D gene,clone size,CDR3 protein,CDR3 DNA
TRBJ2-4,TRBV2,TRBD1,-,CASMETGAKNIQYF,TGTGCCAGCATGGAGACAGGGGCCAAAAACATTCAGTACTTC
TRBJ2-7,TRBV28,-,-,CASSRTDRYEQYF,TGTGCCAGCAGCAGGACAGATCGGTACGAGCAGTACTTC
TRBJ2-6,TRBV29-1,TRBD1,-,CSAWDRAGANVLTF,TGCAGCGCCTGGGACAGGGCCGGGGCCAACGTCCTGACTTTC
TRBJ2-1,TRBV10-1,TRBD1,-,CASSETGTGPWNEQFF,TGCGCCAGCAGTGAGACCGGGACAGGGCCATGGAATGAGCAGTTCTTC
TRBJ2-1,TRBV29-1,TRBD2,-,CSVERTSGRALDNEQFF,TGCAGCGTTGAAAGAACTAGCGGGAGGGCCTTGGACAATGAGCAGTTCTTC
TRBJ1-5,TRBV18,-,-,CASSPGSRPQHF,TGTGCCAGCTCACCGGGGAGTCGGCCCCAGCATTTT
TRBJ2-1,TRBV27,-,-,CASSLFIGVGGNEQFF,TGTGCCAGCAGTCTCTTCATCGGGGTTGGGGGGAATGAGCAGTTCTTC
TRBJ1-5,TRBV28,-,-,CASSQYGQIQPQHF,TGTGCCAGCAGCCAGTATGGACAGATTCAGCCCCAGCATTTT
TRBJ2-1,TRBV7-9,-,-,CASSLNRDNEQFF,TGTGCCAGCAGCTTAAACAGGGACAATGAGCAGTTCTTC
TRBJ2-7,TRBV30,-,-,CAWSISYEQYF,TGTGCCTGGTCTATTTCCTACGAGCAGTACTTC
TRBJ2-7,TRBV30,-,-,CAWSVLGYEQYF,TGTGCCTGGAGTGTACTCGGCTACGAGCAGTACTTC
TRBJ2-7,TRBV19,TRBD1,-,CASSTGQGGEQYF,TGTGCCAGTAGTACGGGACAGGGGGGCGAGCAGTACTTC
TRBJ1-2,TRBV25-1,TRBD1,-,CASSSTGAGYTF,TGTGCCAGCAGTTCGACAGGGGCTGGCTACACCTTC
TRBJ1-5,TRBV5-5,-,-,CASSGGAVNQPQHF,TGTGCCAGCAGTGGGGGGGCGGTTAATCAGCCCCAGCATTTT
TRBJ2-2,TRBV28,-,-,CASRPGVANTGELFF,TGTGCCAGCAGACCAGGGGTGGCGAACACCGGGGAGCTGTTTTTT
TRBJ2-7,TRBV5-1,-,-,CASSFRGETTSGEQYF,TGCGCCAGCAGCTTCAGGGGCGAAACTACCTCTGGTGAGCAGTACTTC
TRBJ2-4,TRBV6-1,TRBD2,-,CASSEGSSGGNIQYF,TGTGCCAGCAGTGAAGGGTCCAGCGGGGGGAACATTCAGTACTTC
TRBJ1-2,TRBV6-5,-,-,CASSQRGTGGYTF,TGTGCCAGCAGCCAGCGGGGGACTGGCGGCTACACCTTC
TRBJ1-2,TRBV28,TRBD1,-,CASVQGGRDRDGYTF,TGTGCCAGCGTACAAGGCGGCCGGGACAGGGATGGCTACACCTTC
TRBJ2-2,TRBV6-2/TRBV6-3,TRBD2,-,CASSTLAGGYGTGELFF,TGTGCCAGCAGTACCCTAGCGGGAGGGTACGGGACCGGGGAGCTGTTTTTT
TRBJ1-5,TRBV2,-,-,CASNFGSNQPQHF,TGTGCCAGCAATTTCGGTAGCAATCAGCCCCAGCATTTT
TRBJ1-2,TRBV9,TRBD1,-,CASSPRTQGGAGYTF,TGTGCCAGCAGCCCGCGGACTCAGGGGGGCGCTGGCTACACCTTC
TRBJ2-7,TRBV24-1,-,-,CATSLTARGEQYF,TGTGCCACCAGTTTAACGGCACGGGGGGAGCAGTACTTC
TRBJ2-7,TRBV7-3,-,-,CASSLTGGSYEQYF,TGTGCCAGCAGCTTAACAGGGGGATCCTACGAGCAGTACTTC
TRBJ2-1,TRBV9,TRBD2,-,CASSVRAAGGLNEQFF,TGTGCCAGCAGCGTACGGGCGGCGGGAGGGTTGAATGAGCAGTTCTTC
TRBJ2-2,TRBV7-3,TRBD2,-,CASPCAPTTNISGRRTGELFF,TGTGCCAGCCCCTGTGCACCCACAACCAACATTAGCGGGAGGCGCACCGGGGAGCTGTTTTTT
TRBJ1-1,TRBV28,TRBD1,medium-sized,CASRLTGVVYTEAFF,TGTGCCAGCAGATTGACAGGGGTTGTGTACACTGAAGCTTTCTTT
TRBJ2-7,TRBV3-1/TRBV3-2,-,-,CASSQGLAGTSYEQYF,TGTGCCAGCAGCCAAGGTTTGGCGGGCACCTCCTACGAGCAGTACTTC
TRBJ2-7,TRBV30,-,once,CAWTTGLFEQYF,TGTGCCTGGACTACGGGACTTTTCGAGCAGTACTTC
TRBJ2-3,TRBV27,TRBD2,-,CASSKPLVSGITDTQYF,TGTGCCAGCAGTAAACCCCTGGTTAGCGGGATAACAGATACGCAGTATTTT
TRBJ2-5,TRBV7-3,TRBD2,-,CASSFGLAAYQETQYF,TGTGCCAGCAGCTTCGGACTAGCGGCGTACCAAGAGACCCAGTACTTC
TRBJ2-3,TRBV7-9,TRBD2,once,CASSLTSSGSWTDTQYF,TGTGCCAGCAGCTTAACCTCCAGCGGGAGTTGGACAGATACGCAGTATTTT